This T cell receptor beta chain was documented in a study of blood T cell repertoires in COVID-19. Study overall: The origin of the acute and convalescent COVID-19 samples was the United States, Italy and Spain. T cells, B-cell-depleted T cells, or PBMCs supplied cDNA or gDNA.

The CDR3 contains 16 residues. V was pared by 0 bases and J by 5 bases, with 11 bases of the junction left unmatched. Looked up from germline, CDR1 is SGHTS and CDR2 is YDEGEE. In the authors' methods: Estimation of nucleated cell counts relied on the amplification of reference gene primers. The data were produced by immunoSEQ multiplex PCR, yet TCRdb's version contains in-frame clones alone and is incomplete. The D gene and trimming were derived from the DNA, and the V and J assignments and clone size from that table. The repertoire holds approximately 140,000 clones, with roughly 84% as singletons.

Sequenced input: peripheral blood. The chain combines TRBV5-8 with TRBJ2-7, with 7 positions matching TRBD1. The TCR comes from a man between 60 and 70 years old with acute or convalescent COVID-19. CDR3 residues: CASSLGTRTGPNEQYF. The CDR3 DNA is TGTGCCAGCAGCTTGGGCACCCGGACAGGACCGAACGAGCAGTACTTC.